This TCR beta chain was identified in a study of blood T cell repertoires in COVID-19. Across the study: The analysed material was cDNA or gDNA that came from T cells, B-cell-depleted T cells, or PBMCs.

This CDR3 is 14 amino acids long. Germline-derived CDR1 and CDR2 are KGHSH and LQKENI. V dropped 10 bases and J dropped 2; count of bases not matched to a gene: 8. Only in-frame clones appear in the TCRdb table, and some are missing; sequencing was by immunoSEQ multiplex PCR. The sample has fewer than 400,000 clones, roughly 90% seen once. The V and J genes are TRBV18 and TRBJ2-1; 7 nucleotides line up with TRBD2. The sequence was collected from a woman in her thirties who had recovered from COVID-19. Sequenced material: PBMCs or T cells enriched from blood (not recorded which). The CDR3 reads CATQASGAYNEQFF. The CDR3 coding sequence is TGTGCCACCCAGGCTAGCGGAGCCTACAATGAGCAGTTCTTC.